The present TCR beta chain was sequenced within a study of glioma-infiltrating T cells. General study findings and limits: Only very few CDR3 sequences appeared in both tissue and blood.

The iRepertoire nested amplicon-rescue multiplex PCR amplified TCR alpha and beta CDR3s from RNA. TCRdb re-analysed the multiplex PCR reads in MiXCR, keeping a single row per CDR3 protein. The sample lists approximately 130,000 distinct CDR3 sequences, approximately 24% occurring once. The CDR3 sequence is 11 residues long. CDR1 is KGHDR and CDR2 is SFDVKD in the germline V gene. This clonotype was found once. What it binds is unknown. This may be a read error: a much more frequent sequence differs by one nucleotide. The chain uses TRBV24-1 and TRBJ1-2; possibly TRBD1 for D (5 bases). Sequenced input: glioma tissue, nonneoplastic brain tissue, or PBMCs (not recorded which). This TCR was recovered from a human donor with low-grade glioma or glioblastoma, undergoing nonglioma brain surgery, or in good health (not recorded which). The CDR3 DNA reads TGTGCCGCCAGTTGGAGGGGTGGCTACACCTTC. Translated: CAASWRGGYTF.